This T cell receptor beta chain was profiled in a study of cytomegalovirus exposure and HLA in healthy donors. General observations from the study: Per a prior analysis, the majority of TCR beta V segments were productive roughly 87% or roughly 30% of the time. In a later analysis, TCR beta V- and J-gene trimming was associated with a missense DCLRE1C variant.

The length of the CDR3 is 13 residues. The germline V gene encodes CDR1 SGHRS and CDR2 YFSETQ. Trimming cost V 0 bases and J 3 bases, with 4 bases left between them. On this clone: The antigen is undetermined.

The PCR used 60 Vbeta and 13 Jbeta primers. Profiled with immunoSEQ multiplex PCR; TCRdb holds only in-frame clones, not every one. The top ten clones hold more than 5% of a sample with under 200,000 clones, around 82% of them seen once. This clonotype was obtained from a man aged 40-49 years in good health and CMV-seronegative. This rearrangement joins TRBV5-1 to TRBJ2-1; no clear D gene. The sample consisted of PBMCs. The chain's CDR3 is CASSLDYYNEQFF. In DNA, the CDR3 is TGCGCCAGCAGCTTGGACTACTACAATGAGCAGTTCTTC.